The T cell receptor beta chain under discussion was sequenced for a study of regulatory T cells in long-lasting Graves disease. For the study at large: Graves' patients (newly diagnosed) had been on antithyroid drugs under 3 months.

Findings and limits, study-wide: When disease was persistent, TRBV28, TRBJ1-2 and TRBJ2-5 were the favored segments.

Time point in this sample: newly diagnosed GD, antithyroid drugs for less than 3 months. The authors made the TCR library using RNA they extracted from PBMCs. The collection involved drawing around 10 milliliters of peripheral blood into EDTA tubes. This clonotype was seen ten or more times. No antigen is known for it. Library construction for TCR beta used iRepertoire HTBI primers and Arm-PCR of CDR3 regions. From the multiplex PCR reads, TCRdb called clonotypes with MiXCR, one entry per CDR3 protein. The repertoire holds under 700,000 distinct CDR3 sequences, about 15% seen once, with around 25% in the top ten. CDR3 length: 15 amino acids. Germline CDR1 and CDR2: LGHDT and YNNKEL (reference sequence). The junction had 3 bases not matched to a gene; V was cut back by 0 bases and J by 7 bases. These same data were also listed under a study on T cells in Graves' hyperthyroidism and ophthalmopathy.

This TCR came from a woman aged 40 to 65 with Graves disease. This chain uses TRBV3-1 with TRBJ2-1; 10 nucleotides match TRBD1. Sequencing used peripheral blood mononuclear cells (PBMCs), obtained at new diagnosis, from a patient treated with antithyroid drugs. The CDR3 DNA reads TGTGCCAGCAGCCAAGAGGGGACAGGGGCTAATGAGCAGTTCTTC. Amino acid sequence: CASSQEGTGANEQFF.